This TCR beta chain stems from a study of blood T cells in healthy people across ages. A J-beta primer mix and a sample-barcoded 5' primer were used in a second PCR of about 7 to 12 cycles. Each cDNA molecule received a tag from a template-switch adaptor that had 12 random nucleotides. MiXCR was run by TCRdb on the 5' RACE reads, yielding one entry per CDR3 protein. The data show hundreds of thousands of distinct CDR3 sequences, roughly 50% seen once. This CDR3 has 19 residues. The chain employs TRBV21-1 and TRBJ2-7; TRBD2, the table's D call, was not compared with the DNA. TRBV21-1 is annotated as a pseudogene. The sequence derives from a man aged 80 or over in good health. Sequenced sample: blood. CDR3 bases: TGTGCCAGCAGCAAAGGACTAGCGGGAGGTCCTAAGGCATCCTACGAGCAGTACTTC. It yields the protein CASSKGLAGGPKASYEQYF.